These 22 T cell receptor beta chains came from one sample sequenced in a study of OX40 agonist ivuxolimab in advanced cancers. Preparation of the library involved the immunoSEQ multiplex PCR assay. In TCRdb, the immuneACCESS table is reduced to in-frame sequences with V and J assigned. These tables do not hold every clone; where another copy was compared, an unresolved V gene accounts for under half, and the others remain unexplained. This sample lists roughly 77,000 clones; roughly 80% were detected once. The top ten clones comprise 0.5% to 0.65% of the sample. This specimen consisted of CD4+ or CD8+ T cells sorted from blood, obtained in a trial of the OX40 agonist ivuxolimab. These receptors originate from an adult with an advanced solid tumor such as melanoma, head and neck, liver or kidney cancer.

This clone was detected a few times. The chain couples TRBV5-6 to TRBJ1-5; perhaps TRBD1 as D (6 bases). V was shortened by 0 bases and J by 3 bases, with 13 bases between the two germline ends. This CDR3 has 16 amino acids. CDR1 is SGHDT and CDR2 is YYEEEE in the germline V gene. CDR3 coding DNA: TGTGCCAGCAGCTTGGGACAGGTGTTTTACAATCAGCCCCAGCATTTT. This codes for CASSLGQVFYNQPQHF.

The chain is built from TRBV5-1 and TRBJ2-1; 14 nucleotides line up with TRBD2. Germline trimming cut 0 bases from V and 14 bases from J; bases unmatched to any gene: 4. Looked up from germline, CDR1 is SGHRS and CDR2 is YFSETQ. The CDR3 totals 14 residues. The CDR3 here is CASSLGTSGGKKFF. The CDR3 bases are TGCGCCAGCAGCTTGGGGACTAGCGGGGGGAAGAAGTTCTTC.

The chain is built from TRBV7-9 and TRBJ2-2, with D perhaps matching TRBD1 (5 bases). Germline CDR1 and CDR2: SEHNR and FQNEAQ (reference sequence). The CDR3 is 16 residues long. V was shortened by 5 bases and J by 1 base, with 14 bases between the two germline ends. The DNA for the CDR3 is TGTGCCAGCAGCCACCCCGGAAGGGGGAACACCGGGGAGCTGTTTTTT. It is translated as CASSHPGRGNTGELFF.

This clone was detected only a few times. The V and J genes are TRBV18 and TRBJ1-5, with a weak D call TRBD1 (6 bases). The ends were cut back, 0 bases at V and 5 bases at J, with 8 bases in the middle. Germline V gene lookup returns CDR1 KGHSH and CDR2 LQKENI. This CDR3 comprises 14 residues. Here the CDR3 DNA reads TGTGCCAGCTCACCACCACAGGGCCATCAGCCCCAGCATTTT. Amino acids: CASSPPQGHQPQHF.

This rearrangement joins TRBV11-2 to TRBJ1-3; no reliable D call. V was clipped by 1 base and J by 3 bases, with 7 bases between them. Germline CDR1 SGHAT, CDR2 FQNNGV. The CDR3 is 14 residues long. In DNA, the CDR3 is TGTGCCAGCAGCTTAGTCCCCAATGGAAACACCATATATTTT. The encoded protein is CASSLVPNGNTIYF. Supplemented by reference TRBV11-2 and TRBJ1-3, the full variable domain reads EAGVAQSPRYKIIEKRQSVAFWCNPISGHATLYWYQQILGQGPKLLIQFQNNGVVDDSQLPKDRFSAERLKGVDSTLKIQPAKLEDSAVYLCASSLVPNGNTIYFGEGSWLTVV.

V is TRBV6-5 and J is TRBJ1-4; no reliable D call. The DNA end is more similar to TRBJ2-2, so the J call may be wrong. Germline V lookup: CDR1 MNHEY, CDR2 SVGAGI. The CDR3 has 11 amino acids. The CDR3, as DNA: TGTGCCAGCAGTAGCCACCGGGAGCTGTTTTTT. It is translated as CASSSHRELFF.

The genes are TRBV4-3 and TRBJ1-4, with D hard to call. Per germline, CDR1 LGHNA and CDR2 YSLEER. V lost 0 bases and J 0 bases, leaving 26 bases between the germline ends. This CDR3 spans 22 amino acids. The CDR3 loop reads CASSQDGLSSLDRGTTNEKLFF. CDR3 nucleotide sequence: TGCGCCAGCAGCCAAGATGGCCTTAGTAGTTTAGACCGGGGTACAACTAATGAAAAACTGTTTTTT.

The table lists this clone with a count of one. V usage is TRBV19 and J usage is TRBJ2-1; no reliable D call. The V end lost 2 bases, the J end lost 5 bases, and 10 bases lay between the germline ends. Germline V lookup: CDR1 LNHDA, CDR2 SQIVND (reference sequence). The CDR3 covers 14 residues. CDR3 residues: CASSINDLNNEQFF. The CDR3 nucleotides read TGTGCCAGTAGTATAAATGACTTGAACAATGAGCAGTTCTTC.

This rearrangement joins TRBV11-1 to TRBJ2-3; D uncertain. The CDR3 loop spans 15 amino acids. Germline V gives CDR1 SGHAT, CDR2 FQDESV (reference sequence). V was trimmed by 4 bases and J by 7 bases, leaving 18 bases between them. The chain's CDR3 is CASSSTVVEANTQYF. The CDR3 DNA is TGTGCCAGCAGCTCCACCGTGGTTGAGGCGAATACGCAGTATTTT.

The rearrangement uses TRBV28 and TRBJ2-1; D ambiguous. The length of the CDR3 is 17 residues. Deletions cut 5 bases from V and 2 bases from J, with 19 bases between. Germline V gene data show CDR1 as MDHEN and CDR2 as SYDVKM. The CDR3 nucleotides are TGTGCCAGCAGTCCCGGCTTCGGAGTCCCGCCCTACAATGAGCAGTTCTTC. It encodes CASSPGFGVPPYNEQFF.

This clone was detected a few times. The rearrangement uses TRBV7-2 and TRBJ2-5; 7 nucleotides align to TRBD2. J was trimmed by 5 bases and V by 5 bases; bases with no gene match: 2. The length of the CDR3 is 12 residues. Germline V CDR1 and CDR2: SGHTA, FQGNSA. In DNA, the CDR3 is TGTGCCAGCAGCAAGACTAGCGAGACCCAGTACTTC. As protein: CASSKTSETQYF.

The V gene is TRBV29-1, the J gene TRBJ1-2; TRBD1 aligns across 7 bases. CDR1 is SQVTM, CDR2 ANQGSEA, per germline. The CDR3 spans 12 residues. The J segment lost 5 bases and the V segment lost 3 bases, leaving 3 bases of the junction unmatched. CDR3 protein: CSVETGKYGYTF. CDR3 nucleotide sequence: TGCAGCGTTGAGACAGGGAAGTATGGCTACACCTTC.

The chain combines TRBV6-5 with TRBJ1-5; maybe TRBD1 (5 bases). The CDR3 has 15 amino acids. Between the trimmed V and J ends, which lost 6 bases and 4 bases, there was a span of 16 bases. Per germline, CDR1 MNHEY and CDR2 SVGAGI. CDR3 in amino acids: CASSRNRDGNQPQHF. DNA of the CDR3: TGTGCCAGCAGCCGAAACCGGGACGGTAATCAGCCCCAGCATTTT.

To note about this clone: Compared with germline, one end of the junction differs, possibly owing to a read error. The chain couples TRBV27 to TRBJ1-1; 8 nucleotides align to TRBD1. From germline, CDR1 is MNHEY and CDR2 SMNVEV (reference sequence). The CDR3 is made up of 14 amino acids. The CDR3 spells CASSTRQGNAEAFF. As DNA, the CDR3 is TGTGCCAGCAGTACAAGACAGGGGAACGCTGAAGCTTTCTTT.

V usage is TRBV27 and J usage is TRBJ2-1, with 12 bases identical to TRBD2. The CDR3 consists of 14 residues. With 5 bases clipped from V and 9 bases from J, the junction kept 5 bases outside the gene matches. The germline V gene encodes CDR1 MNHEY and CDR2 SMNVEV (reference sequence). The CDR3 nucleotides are TGTGCCAGCAGTGGACTAGCGGGAACACGTGAGCAGTTCTTC. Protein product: CASSGLAGTREQFF.

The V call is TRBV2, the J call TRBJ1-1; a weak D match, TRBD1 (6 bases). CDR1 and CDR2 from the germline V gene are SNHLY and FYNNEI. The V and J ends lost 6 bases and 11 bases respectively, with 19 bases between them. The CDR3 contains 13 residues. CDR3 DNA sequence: TGTGCCAGCAGGGTGGACAGCCTGCTTGGGGCTTTCTTT. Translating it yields CASRVDSLLGAFF. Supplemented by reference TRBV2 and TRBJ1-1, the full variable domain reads EPEVTQTPSHQVTQMGQEVILRCVPISNHLYFYWYRQILGQKVEFLVSFYNNEISEKSEIFDDQFSVERPDGSNFTLKIRSTKLEDSAMYFCASRVDSLLGAFFGQGTRLTVV.

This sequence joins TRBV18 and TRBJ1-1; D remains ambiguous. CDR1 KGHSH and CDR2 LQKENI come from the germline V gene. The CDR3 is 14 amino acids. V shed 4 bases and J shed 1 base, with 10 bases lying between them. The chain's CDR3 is CASSLTNGNTEAFF. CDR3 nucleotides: TGTGCCAGCTCACTTACCAACGGGAACACTGAAGCTTTCTTT.

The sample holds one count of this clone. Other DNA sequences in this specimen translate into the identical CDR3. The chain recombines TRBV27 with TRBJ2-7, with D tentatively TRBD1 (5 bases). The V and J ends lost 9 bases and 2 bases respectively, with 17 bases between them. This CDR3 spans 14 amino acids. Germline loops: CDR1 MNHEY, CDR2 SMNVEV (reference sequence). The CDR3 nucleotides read TGTGCCAGTTCCCCTTTGACAGAGACCTACGAGCAGTACTTC. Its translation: CASSPLTETYEQYF.

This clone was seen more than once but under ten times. This CDR3 reads CASSSRQNSNQPQHF. The CDR3 DNA reads TGTGCCAGTAGTAGCCGACAAAATAGCAATCAGCCCCAGCATTTT. This chain uses TRBV19 with TRBJ1-5; the D is unclear. Germline loops: CDR1 LNHDA, CDR2 SQIVND (reference sequence). The CDR3 runs to 15 residues. V gave up 4 bases and J gave up 0 bases, with 10 bases separating them.

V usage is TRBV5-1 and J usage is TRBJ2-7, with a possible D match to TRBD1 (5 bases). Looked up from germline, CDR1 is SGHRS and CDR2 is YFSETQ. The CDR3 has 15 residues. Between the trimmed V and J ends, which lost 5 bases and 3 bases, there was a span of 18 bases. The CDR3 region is CASRPMTEPNYEQYF. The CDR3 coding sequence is TGCGCCAGCAGACCTATGACAGAGCCCAACTACGAGCAGTACTTC. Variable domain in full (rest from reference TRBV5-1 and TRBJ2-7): KAGVTQTPRYLIKTRGQQVTLSCSPISGHRSVSWYQQTPGQGLQFLFEYFSETQRNKGNFPGRFSGRQFSNSRSEMNVSTLELGDSALYLCASRPMTEPNYEQYFGPGTRLTVT.

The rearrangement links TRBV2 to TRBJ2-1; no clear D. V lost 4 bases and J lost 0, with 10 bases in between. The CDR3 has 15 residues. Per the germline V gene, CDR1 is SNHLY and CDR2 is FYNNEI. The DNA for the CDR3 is TGTGCCAGCAGTGGCTCGATTAGCTCCTACAATGAGCAGTTCTTC. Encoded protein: CASSGSISSYNEQFF.

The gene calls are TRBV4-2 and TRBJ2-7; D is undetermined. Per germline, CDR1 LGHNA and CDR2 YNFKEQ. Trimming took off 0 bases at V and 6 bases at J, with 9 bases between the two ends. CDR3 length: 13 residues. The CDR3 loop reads CASSQDMGSEQYF. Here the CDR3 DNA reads TGTGCCAGCAGCCAAGATATGGGCAGCGAGCAGTACTTC.